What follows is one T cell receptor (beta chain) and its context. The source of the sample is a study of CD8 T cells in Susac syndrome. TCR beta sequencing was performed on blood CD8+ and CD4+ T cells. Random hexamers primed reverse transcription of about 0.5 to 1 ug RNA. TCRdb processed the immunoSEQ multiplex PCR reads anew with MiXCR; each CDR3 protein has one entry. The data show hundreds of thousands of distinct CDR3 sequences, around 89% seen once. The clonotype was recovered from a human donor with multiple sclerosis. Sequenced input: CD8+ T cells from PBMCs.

CDR3 DNA sequence: TGTGCCAGCAGTTACAATTCGGACCTGTTATACAATGAGCAGTTCTTC. It codes for CASSYNSDLLYNEQFF. The chain combines TRBV27 with TRBJ2-1; D remains unclear. V lost 4 bases and J 4 bases, leaving 17 bases between the germline ends. The germline V gene has CDR1 MNHEY and CDR2 SMNVEV (reference sequence). The CDR3 covers 16 residues.